The entry that follows covers one TCR beta chain sequence. Its antigen is undetermined. Other DNA sequences in the same sample also yield this CDR3. Germline CDR1 is SNHLY and CDR2 is FYNNEI. This CDR3 comprises 11 residues. The ends were cut back, 1 base at V and 6 bases at J, with 4 bases in the middle. This entry comes from a study of shared clonotypes between healthy human individuals. In the study overall: A couple of women and a few men aged 18 to 49 served as donors.

The authors ran the assay at deep level. Each subset's genomic DNA was shared equally among a number of immunoSEQ plates. Some clones are missing from TCRdb's copy, which holds only in-frame ones; the method was immunoSEQ multiplex PCR. In the table there are about 1.4 million clones, around 95% of which are singletons. Notes on the study in general: Naive subsets, compared against memory subsets, generally had larger estimated richness values.

The receptor was derived from a man aged 25 to 45 in good health. Sequencing was carried out using naive CD4+ T cells sorted from blood. Regarding subset: CD45RA+ positively selected. This chain links TRBV2 with TRBJ2-7; unclear D gene. Written as DNA, the CDR3 is TGTGCCAGCAGTGAAGAGGGCGAGCAGTACTTC. The encoded protein is CASSEEGEQYF.